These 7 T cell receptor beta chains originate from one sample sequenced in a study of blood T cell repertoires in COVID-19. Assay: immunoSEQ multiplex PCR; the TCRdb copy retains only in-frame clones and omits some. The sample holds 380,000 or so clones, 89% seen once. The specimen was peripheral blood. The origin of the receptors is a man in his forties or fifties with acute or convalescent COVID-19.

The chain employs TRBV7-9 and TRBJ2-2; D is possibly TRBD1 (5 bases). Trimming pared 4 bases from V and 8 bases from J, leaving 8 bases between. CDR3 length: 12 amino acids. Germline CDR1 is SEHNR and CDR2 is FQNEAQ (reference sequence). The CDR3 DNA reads TGTGCCAGCAGCTCACGACAGGGGGAGCTGTTTTTT. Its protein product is CASSSRQGELFF.

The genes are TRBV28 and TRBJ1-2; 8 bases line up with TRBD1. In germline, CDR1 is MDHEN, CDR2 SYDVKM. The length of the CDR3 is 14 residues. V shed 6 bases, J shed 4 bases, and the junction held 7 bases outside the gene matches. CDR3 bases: TGTGCCAGCAGGAGGACGGACAGGGTCTATGGCTACACCTTC. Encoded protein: CASRRTDRVYGYTF.

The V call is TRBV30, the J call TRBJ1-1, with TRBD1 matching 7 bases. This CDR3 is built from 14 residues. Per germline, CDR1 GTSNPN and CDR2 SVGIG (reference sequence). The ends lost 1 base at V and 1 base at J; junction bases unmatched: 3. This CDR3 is CAWSARDRNTEAFF. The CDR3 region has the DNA TGTGCCTGGAGTGCCCGGGACAGGAACACTGAAGCTTTCTTT.

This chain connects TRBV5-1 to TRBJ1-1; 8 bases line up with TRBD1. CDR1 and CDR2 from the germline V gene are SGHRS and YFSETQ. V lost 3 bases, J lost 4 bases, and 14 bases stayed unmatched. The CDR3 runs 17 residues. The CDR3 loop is CASSYRTGTSRSTEAFF. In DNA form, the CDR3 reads TGCGCCAGCAGCTACCGGACAGGGACGTCTCGAAGCACTGAAGCTTTCTTT. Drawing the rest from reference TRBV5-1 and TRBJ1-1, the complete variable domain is KAGVTQTPRYLIKTRGQQVTLSCSPISGHRSVSWYQQTPGQGLQFLFEYFSETQRNKGNFPGRFSGRQFSNSRSEMNVSTLELGDSALYLCASSYRTGTSRSTEAFFGQGTRLTVV.

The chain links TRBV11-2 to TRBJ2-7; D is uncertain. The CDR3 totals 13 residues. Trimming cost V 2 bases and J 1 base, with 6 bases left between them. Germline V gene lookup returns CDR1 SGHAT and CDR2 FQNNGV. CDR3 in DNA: TGTGCCAGCAGCTTAACACCATCCTACGAGCAGTACTTC. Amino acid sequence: CASSLTPSYEQYF.

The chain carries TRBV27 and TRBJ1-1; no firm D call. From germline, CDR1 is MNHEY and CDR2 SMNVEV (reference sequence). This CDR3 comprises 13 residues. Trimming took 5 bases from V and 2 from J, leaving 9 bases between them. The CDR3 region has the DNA TGTGCCAGCAGTGGGCAATTCAACACTGAAGCTTTCTTT. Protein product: CASSGQFNTEAFF.

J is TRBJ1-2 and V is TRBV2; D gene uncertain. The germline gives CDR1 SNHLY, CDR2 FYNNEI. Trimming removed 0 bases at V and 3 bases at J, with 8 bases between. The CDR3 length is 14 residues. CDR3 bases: TGTGCCAGCAGTGAAGCAGGCGGATACTATGGCTACACCTTC. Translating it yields CASSEAGGYYGYTF.